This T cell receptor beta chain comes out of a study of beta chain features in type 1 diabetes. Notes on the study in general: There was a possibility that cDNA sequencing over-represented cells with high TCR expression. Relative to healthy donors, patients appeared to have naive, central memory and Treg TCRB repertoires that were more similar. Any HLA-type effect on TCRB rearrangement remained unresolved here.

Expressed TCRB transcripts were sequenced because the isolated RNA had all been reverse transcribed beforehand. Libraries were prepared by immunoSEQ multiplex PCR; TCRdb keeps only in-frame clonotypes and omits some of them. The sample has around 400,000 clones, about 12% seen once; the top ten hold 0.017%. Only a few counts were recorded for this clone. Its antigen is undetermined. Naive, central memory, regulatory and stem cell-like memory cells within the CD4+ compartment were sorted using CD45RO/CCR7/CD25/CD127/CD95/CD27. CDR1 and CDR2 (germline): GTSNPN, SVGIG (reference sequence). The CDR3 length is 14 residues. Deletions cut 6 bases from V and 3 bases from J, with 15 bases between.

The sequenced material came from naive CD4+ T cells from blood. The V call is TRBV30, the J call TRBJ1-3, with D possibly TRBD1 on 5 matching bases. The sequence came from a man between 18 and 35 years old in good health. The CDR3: CACTPGGIGNTIYF. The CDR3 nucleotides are TGTGCCTGTACCCCTGGGGGGATTGGAAACACCATATATTTT.